Below, 23 T cell receptor beta chains from the same sample are listed, as sequenced in a study of cytomegalovirus exposure and HLA in healthy donors. PCR amplification relied on 60 Vbeta primers (plus 13 Jbeta primers). Some clones are missing from TCRdb's copy, which holds only in-frame ones; the method was immunoSEQ multiplex PCR. The table has some 79,000 clones, 78% seen once. Sequencing was performed on PBMCs. The receptors shown here come from a male donor in good health and CMV-seropositive.

This clone was picked up a small number of times. The V and J genes are TRBV6-1 and TRBJ2-7; 9 bases are shared with TRBD1. The CDR3 totals 13 residues. V shed 6 bases, J shed 2 bases, and the junction held 2 bases outside the gene matches. Per the germline V gene, CDR1 is MNHNS and CDR2 is SASEGT. CDR3 in amino acids: CASSGQGTYEQYF. The CDR3 nucleotides read TGTGCCAGCAGCGGACAGGGGACCTACGAGCAGTACTTC.

J is TRBJ2-5 and V is TRBV5-4, with D perhaps matching TRBD2 (6 bases). The CDR3 length is 13 residues. V lost 2 bases to trimming and J lost 4 bases, with 9 bases between them. Germline V gene data show CDR1 as SGHNT and CDR2 as YYREEE (reference sequence). The CDR3 here is CASSFDGGETQYF. The CDR3 region has the DNA TGTGCCAGCAGCTTTGACGGGGGAGAGACCCAGTACTTC.

The chain couples TRBV4-3 to TRBJ1-4, with 9 bases that match TRBD1. This CDR3 comprises 18 residues. The J segment lost 0 bases and the V segment lost 8 bases, leaving 13 bases of the junction unmatched. Germline V lookup: CDR1 LGHNA, CDR2 YSLEER. CDR3 amino acids: CASSTGTGRRPTNEKLFF. Written as DNA, the CDR3 is TGCGCCAGCTCTACCGGGACAGGGAGGAGGCCAACTAATGAAAAACTGTTTTTT.

This clone has only one observation. The CDR3 here is CASRGTPYGYTF. The CDR3 DNA follows: TGTGCCAGCAGGGGGACACCCTATGGCTACACCTTC. V gene TRBV28 combines with J gene TRBJ1-2; TRBD1 is a possible D gene (6 bases). The V gene lost 6 bases and the J gene lost 4 bases, with 9 bases spanning the gap. The CDR3 has 12 residues. CDR1 MDHEN and CDR2 SYDVKM come from the germline V gene.

J is TRBJ2-7 and V is TRBV4-1; 7 bases are a match to TRBD2. Trimming cost V 3 bases and J 0 bases; bases outside gene matches: 5. Germline assignment: CDR1 MGHRA and CDR2 YSYEKL. CDR3 size: 15 residues. CDR3 amino acids: CASSQTLAASYEQYF. The DNA for the CDR3 is TGCGCCAGCAGCCAGACCCTAGCGGCCTCCTACGAGCAGTACTTC.

This chain's CDR3 is CASSYGWRTGANVLTF. The CDR3 region has the DNA TGCGCCAGTTCGTACGGGTGGAGAACTGGGGCCAACGTCCTGACTTTC. This chain uses TRBV4-1 with TRBJ2-6; D remains ambiguous. V lost 9 bases and J lost 2, with 17 bases in between. This CDR3 spans 16 amino acids. Germline V gene lookup returns CDR1 MGHRA and CDR2 YSYEKL.

This clone was counted a single time. The CDR3 is CASSLARWGRTEKLFF. CDR3 bases: TGTGCCAGCAGCTTAGCTCGCTGGGGGCGAACTGAAAAACTGTTTTTT. V and J are TRBV7-9 and TRBJ1-4, with D possibly TRBD1 on 6 matching bases. Germline V CDR1 and CDR2: SEHNR, FQNEAQ (reference sequence). Trimming cost V 0 bases and J 7 bases, with 15 bases left between them. This CDR3 region has 16 residues.

V is TRBV7-9 and J is TRBJ1-4, with 11 bases lining up with TRBD1. With 5 bases clipped from V and 12 bases from J, the junction kept 8 bases outside the gene matches. Germline V gives CDR1 SEHNR, CDR2 FQNEAQ (reference sequence). CDR3 size: 14 residues. In DNA form, the CDR3 reads TGTGCCAGCAGCCCCGGGACAGGGGGGTTACAACTGTTTTTT. Protein product: CASSPGTGGLQLFF. Complete variable domain (other parts from reference TRBV7-9 and TRBJ1-4): DTGVSQNPRHKITKRGQNVTFRCDPISEHNRLYWYRQTLGQGPEFLTYFQNEAQLEKSRLLSDRFSAERPKGSFSTLEIQRTEQGDSAMYLCASSPGTGGLQLFFGSGTQLSVL.

The CDR3 protein is CAWSNRDRNYEQYF. The CDR3 DNA sequence: TGTGCCTGGAGTAACCGGGACAGAAACTACGAGCAGTACTTC. The chain uses TRBV30 and TRBJ2-7; 7 bases agree with TRBD1. The V and J ends lost 2 bases and 3 bases, in that order; junction bases with no gene match: 7. Germline V lookup: CDR1 GTSNPN, CDR2 SVGIG (reference sequence). The CDR3 has 14 residues.

The chain employs TRBV10-3 and TRBJ2-3; 14 nucleotides match TRBD2. V was clipped by 3 bases and J by 7 bases; unmatched bases: 9. Germline CDR1 reads ENHRY; CDR2 reads SYGVKD. This CDR3 has 17 residues. The CDR3: CAISDGTSGSGRNTQYF. CDR3 bases: TGTGCCATCAGTGACGGGACTAGCGGGAGTGGTAGGAATACGCAGTATTTT.

The V and J genes are TRBV2 and TRBJ1-1; D unresolved. V was pared by 2 bases and J by 0 bases, with 7 bases between. The CDR3 has 14 residues. The germline CDR1 and CDR2 sequences are SNHLY and FYNNEI. The CDR3 reads CASSERGLNTEAFF. DNA for the CDR3: TGTGCCAGCAGTGAACGGGGTCTGAACACTGAAGCTTTCTTT.

The rearrangement uses TRBV19 and TRBJ2-2; 8 positions agree with TRBD1. The CDR3 sequence is 16 residues long. The junction had 15 bases not matched to a gene; V was cut back by 10 bases and J by 5 bases. CDR1 and CDR2 (germline): LNHDA, SQIVND (reference sequence). CDR3 nucleotides: TGTGCCACCCTTAGGTGGCAGGGGGCAGGGACCGGGGAGCTGTTTTTT. Translation gives CATLRWQGAGTGELFF.

On this clone itself: Distinct nucleotide sequences in the sample also encode this CDR3. The CDR3 DNA sequence: TGTGCCAGCAGCTTCCTCTACGAGCAGTACTTC. Protein product: CASSFLYEQYF. This chain joins TRBV7-2 and TRBJ2-7, with D hard to call. Trimming cost V 3 bases and J 3 bases, with 3 bases left between them. The CDR3 loop spans 11 amino acids. CDR1 SGHTA and CDR2 FQGNSA come from the germline V gene.

The rearrangement links TRBV27 to TRBJ1-6; TRBD1 might be the D (5 bases). In germline, CDR1 is MNHEY, CDR2 SMNVEV (reference sequence). V was cut by 3 bases and J by 7 bases, with 13 bases left in between. This CDR3 spans 15 amino acids. In DNA, the CDR3 is TGTGCCAGCAGTTTTGGTCCAGGGCCAAATTCACCCCTCCACTTT. Translation gives CASSFGPGPNSPLHF.

The chain carries TRBV5-1 and TRBJ2-1, with D tentatively TRBD1 (6 bases). Germline V gene lookup returns CDR1 SGHRS and CDR2 YFSETQ. The CDR3 length is 14 residues. The ends were cut back, 2 bases at V and 7 bases at J, with 13 bases in the middle. The CDR3 reads CASSFPGVGNEQFF. Here the CDR3 DNA reads TGCGCCAGCAGCTTCCCAGGGGTAGGGAATGAGCAGTTCTTC.

The chain joins TRBV7-2 to TRBJ2-7; the match to TRBD1 covers 10 bases. Per the germline V gene, CDR1 is SGHTA and CDR2 is FQGNSA. With 0 bases clipped from V and 1 base from J, the junction kept 0 bases outside the gene matches. The CDR3 has 15 residues. Written as DNA, the CDR3 is TGTGCCAGCAGCTTAGCGGGACAGGGGTCCTACGAGCAGTACTTC. Its translation: CASSLAGQGSYEQYF.

The gene calls are TRBV2 and TRBJ1-1, with 8 bases aligning to TRBD1. This CDR3 is built from 15 residues. V was pared by 6 bases and J by 5 bases, with 11 bases of the junction left unmatched. Germline-derived CDR1 and CDR2 are SNHLY and FYNNEI. For the CDR3, the DNA is TGTGCCAGCAGAGAAAGTCGGACAGGGTGGACTGAAGCTTTCTTT. Translating gives CASRESRTGWTEAFF.

CDR3 amino acids: CASSETSGRGEQYF. The DNA for the CDR3 is TGTGCCAGCAGTGAAACATCGGGGAGAGGCGAGCAGTACTTC. V usage is TRBV25-1 and J usage is TRBJ2-7; D perhaps matches TRBD2 (5 bases). CDR3 length: 14 amino acids. V was pared by 2 bases and J by 6 bases, with 14 bases between. Germline V gene lookup returns CDR1 MGHDK and CDR2 SYGVNS.

A few counts support this clone. The CDR3 is CASSEERGAGNTIYF. The CDR3 nucleotides read TGTGCCAGCAGTGAAGAGCGGGGAGCTGGAAACACCATATATTTT. This sequence joins TRBV2 and TRBJ1-3; D is unresolved. Trimming removed 1 base at V and 2 bases at J, with 9 bases between. CDR1 and CDR2 from the germline V gene are SNHLY and FYNNEI. CDR3 length: 15 residues.

Worth noting for this clone: Different DNA sequences within this sample yield the same CDR3. The chain links TRBV11-2 to TRBJ2-7; perhaps TRBD2 as D (5 bases). The CDR3 has 16 residues. The germline gives CDR1 SGHAT, CDR2 FQNNGV. Trimming shortened V by 2 bases and J by 2 bases, and 16 bases separated the two germline ends. The CDR3 bases are TGTGCCAGCAGCTTAATTGGCCAGAGGGCGGCCTACGAGCAGTACTTC. It yields the protein CASSLIGQRAAYEQYF.

This clone was found once. This rearrangement joins TRBV6-5 to TRBJ2-1; TRBD1 might be the D (6 bases). V lost 3 bases, J lost 5 bases, and 17 bases lay in between. Germline values: CDR1 MNHEY, CDR2 SVGAGI. The CDR3 has 16 residues. CDR3 protein: CASSYWIRGSHNEQFF. The DNA of the CDR3 is TGTGCCAGCAGTTATTGGATCAGGGGCTCGCACAATGAGCAGTTCTTC.

This chain joins TRBV5-1 and TRBJ1-1, with 7 positions matching TRBD1. Trimming removed 0 bases from V and 0 bases from J; junction bases left unmatched: 2. The CDR3 is 15 residues long. Germline V CDR1 and CDR2: SGHRS, YFSETQ. CDR3 nucleotide sequence: TGCGCCAGCAGCTTGGAGGGGGCCCTGAACACTGAAGCTTTCTTT. It is translated as CASSLEGALNTEAFF.

J is TRBJ1-2 and V is TRBV5-1; possibly TRBD1 for D (6 bases). Deletions cut 4 bases from V and 0 bases from J, with 10 bases between. Germline V gene sequence: CDR1 SGHRS, CDR2 YFSETQ. CDR3 length: 14 residues. The CDR3 DNA is TGCGCCAGCAGCAAGGGGGATGCTAACTATGGCTACACCTTC. Protein product: CASSKGDANYGYTF.